The T cell receptor beta chain described here comes from a study of blood T cell repertoires in COVID-19. Study summary: Specimens from acute and convalescent COVID-19 originated in the United States, Italy and Spain. T cells, B-cell-depleted T cells, or PBMCs provided the cDNA or gDNA that served as material.

Deletions cut 5 bases from V and 6 bases from J, with 8 bases between. The CDR3 extends over 12 amino acids. Looked up from germline, CDR1 is LNHNV and CDR2 is YYDKDF (reference sequence). In the study's own analysis: Nucleated cell counts were estimated from reference gene primer amplification. Only in-frame clones appear in the TCRdb table, and some are missing; sequencing was by immunoSEQ multiplex PCR. For V, J and clone size, that table is used; D and trimming come from the DNA. The sample comprises 200,000 to 250,000 clones, less than 85% of which are singletons, and around 2.6% rests with the top ten.

V is TRBV15 and J is TRBJ2-1, with D possibly TRBD2 on 5 matching bases. The sequence came from a woman aged 70 to 79 with active or convalescent COVID-19. The sample comprised peripheral blood. The CDR3: CATSWESNEQFF. The CDR3 DNA sequence: TGTGCCACCAGCTGGGAGAGCAATGAGCAGTTCTTC.